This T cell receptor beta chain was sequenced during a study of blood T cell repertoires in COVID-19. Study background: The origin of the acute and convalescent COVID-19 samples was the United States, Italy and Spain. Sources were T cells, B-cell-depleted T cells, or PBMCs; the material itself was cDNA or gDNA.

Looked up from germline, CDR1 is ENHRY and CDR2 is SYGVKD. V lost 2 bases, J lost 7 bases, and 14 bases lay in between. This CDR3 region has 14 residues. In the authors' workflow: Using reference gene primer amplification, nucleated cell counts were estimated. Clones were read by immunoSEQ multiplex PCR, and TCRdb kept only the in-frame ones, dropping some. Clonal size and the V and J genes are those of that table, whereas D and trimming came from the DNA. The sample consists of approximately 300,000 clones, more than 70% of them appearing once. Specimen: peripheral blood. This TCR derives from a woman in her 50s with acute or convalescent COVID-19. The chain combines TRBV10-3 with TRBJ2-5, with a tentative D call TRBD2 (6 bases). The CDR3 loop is CAISEGALSGTQYF. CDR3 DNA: TGTGCCATCAGTGAGGGGGCTCTTAGCGGGACCCAGTACTTC.